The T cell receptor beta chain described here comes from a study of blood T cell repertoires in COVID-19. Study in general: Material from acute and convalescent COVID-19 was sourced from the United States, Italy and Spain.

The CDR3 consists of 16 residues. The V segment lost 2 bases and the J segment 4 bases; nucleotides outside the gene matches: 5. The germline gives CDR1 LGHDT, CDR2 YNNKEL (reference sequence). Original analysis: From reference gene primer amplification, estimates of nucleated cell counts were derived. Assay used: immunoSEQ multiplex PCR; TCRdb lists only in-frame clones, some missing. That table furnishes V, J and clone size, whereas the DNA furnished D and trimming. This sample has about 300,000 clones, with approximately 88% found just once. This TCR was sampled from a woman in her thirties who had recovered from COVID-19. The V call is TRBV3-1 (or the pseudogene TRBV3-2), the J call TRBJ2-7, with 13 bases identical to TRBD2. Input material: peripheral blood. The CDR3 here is CASSQSRTSGGYEQYF. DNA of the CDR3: TGTGCCAGCAGCCAATCTAGGACTAGCGGGGGATACGAGCAGTACTTC.